This T cell receptor (beta chain) comes out of a study of blood T cell repertoires in COVID-19. Trimming at V came to 3 bases and at J to 8 bases, leaving 6 bases not matched to a gene. This CDR3 spans 14 amino acids. Germline CDR1 reads LNHNV; CDR2 reads YYDKDF (reference sequence). In the authors' workflow: Nucleated cell counts were estimated from reference gene primer amplification. Produced via immunoSEQ multiplex PCR; TCRdb's table is partial and in-frame only. V and J calls and clone size are as listed in that table; D and trimming were resolved from the DNA. The sample holds 150,000 to 250,000 clones, around 82% seen once.

The sequence was collected from a man between 35 and 55 years old who had recovered from COVID-19. Sequenced material: PBMCs or T cells enriched from blood (not recorded which). This chain joins TRBV15 and TRBJ1-4; TRBD1 matches at 7 bases. The CDR3 sequence is CATSSRDRLEKLFF. The CDR3 region has the DNA TGTGCCACCAGCAGCCGGGACAGACTAGAAAAACTGTTTTTT. The whole variable domain, remainder taken from reference TRBV15 and TRBJ1-4, is DAMVIQNPRYQVTQFGKPVTLSCSQTLNHNVMYWYQQKSSQAPKLLFHYYDKDFNNEADTPDNFQSRRPNTSFCFLDIRSPGLGDTAMYLCATSSRDRLEKLFFGSGTQLSVL.